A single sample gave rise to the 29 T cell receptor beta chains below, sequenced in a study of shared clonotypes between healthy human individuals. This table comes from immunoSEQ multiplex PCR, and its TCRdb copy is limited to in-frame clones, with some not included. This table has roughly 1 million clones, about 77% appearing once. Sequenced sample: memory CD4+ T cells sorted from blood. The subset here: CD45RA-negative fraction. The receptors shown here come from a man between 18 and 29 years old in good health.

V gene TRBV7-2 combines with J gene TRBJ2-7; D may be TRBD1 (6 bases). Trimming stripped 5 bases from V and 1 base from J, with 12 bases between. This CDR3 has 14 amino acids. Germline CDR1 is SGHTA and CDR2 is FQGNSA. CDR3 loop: CASSPRQASYEQYF. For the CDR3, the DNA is TGTGCCAGCAGCCCTCGACAGGCTTCCTACGAGCAGTACTTC.

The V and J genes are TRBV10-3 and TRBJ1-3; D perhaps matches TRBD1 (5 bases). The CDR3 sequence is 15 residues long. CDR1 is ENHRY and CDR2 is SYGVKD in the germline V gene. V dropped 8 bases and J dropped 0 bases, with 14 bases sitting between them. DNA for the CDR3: TGTGCCATCGGGAGGGGCCCGAACTCTGGAAACACCATATATTTT. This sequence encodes CAIGRGPNSGNTIYF.

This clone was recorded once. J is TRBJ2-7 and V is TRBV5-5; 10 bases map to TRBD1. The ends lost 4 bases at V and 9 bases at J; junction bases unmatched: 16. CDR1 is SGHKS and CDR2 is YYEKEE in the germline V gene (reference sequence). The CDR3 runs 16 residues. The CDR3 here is CASSPETGTGVVGQYF. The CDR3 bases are TGTGCCAGCAGCCCGGAAACCGGGACAGGGGTAGTTGGGCAGTACTTC. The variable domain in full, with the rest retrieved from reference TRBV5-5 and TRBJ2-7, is DAGVTQSPTHLIKTRGQQVTLRCSPISGHKSVSWYQQVLGQGPQFIFQYYEKEERGRGNFPDRFSARQFPNYSSELNVNALLLGDSALYLCASSPETGTGVVGQYFGPGTRLTVT.

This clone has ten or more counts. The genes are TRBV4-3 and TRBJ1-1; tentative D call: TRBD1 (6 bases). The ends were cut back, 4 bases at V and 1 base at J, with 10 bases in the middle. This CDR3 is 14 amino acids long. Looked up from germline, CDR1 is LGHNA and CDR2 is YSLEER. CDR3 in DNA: TGCGCCAGCAGCCGGGCACAGGGGAACACTGAAGCTTTCTTT. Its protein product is CASSRAQGNTEAFF.

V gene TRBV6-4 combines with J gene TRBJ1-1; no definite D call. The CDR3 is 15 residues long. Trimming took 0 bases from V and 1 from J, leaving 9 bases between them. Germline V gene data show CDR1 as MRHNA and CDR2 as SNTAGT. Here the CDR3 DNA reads TGTGCCAGCAGTGACTCGAGCTCGGGGAACACTGAAGCTTTCTTT. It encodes CASSDSSSGNTEAFF.

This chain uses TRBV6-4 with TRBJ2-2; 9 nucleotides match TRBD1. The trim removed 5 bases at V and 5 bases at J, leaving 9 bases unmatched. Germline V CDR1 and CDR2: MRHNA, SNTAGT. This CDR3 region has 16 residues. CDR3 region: CASSRRGQGGTGELFF. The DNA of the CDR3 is TGTGCCAGCAGTCGCAGGGGACAGGGAGGAACCGGGGAGCTGTTTTTT.

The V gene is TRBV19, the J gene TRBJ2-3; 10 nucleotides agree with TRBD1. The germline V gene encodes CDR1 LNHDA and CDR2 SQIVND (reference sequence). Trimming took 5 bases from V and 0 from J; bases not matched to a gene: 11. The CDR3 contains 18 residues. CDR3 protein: CASSPDRGPLSSTDTQYF. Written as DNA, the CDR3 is TGTGCCAGTAGTCCCGACAGGGGGCCCTTATCTAGCACAGATACGCAGTATTTT.

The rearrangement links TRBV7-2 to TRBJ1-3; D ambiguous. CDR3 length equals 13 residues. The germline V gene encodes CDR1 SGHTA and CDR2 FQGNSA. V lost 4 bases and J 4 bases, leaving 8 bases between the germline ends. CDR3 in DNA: TGTGCCAGCAGCTGGTCCCGGGGAAACACCATATATTTT. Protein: CASSWSRGNTIYF.

The CDR3 reads CASSRTGTGDRGYTF. The CDR3 bases are TGTGCCAGCAGCAGAACCGGGACAGGGGATCGGGGCTACACCTTC. This chain uses TRBV6-5 with TRBJ1-2; 10 bases are shared with TRBD1. CDR1 is MNHEY and CDR2 is SVGAGI in the germline V gene. Trimming cost V 6 bases and J 8 bases; bases outside gene matches: 12. The CDR3 loop spans 15 amino acids.

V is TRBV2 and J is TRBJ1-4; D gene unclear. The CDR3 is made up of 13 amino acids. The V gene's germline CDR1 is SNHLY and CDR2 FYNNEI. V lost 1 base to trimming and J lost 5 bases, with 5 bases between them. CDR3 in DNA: TGTGCCAGCAGTGAAGAACGGAATGAAAAACTGTTTTTT. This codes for CASSEERNEKLFF.

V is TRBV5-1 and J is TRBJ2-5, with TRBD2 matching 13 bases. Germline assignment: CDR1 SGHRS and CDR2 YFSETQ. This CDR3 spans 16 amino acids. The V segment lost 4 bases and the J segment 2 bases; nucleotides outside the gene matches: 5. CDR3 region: CASSMGLAGIQETQYF. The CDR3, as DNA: TGCGCCAGCAGCATGGGACTAGCGGGGATTCAAGAGACCCAGTACTTC.

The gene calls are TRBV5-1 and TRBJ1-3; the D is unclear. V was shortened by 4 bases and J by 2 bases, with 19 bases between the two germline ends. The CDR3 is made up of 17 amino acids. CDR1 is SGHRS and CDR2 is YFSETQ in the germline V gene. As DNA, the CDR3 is TGCGCCAGCAGCGAGACGGCCGGACTGCCGCCTGGAAACACCATATATTTT. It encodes CASSETAGLPPGNTIYF.

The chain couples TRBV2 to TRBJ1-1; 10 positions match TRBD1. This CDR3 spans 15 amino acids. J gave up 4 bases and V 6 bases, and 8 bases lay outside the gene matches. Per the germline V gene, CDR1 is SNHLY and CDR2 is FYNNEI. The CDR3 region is CASSRTDRGGTEAFF. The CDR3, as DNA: TGTGCCAGCAGCCGAACGGACAGGGGGGGCACTGAAGCTTTCTTT.

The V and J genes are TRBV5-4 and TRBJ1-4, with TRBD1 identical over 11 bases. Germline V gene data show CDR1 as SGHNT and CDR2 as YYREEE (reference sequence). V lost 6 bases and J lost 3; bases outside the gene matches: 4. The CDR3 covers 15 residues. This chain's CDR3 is CASTQDRGPNEKLFF. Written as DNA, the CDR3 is TGTGCCAGCACCCAGGACAGGGGGCCTAATGAAAAACTGTTTTTT.

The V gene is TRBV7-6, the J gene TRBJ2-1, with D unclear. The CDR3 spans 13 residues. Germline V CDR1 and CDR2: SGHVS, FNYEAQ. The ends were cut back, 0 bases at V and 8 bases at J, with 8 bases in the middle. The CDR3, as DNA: TGTGCCAGCAGCTTAGCCCCGACATATGAGCAGTTCTTC. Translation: CASSLAPTYEQFF.

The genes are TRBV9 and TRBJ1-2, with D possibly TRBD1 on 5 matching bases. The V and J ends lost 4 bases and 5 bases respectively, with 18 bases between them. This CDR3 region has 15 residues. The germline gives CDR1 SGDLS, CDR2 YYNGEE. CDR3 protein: CASSTAGARGYGYTF. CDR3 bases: TGTGCCAGCAGCACAGCCGGGGCGCGGGGGTATGGCTACACCTTC.

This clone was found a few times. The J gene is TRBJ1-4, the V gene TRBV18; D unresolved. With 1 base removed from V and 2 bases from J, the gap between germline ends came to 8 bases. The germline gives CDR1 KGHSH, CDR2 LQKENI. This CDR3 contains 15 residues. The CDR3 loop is CASSPQAVTNEKLFF. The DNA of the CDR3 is TGTGCCAGCTCACCACAGGCGGTGACTAATGAAAAACTGTTTTTT.

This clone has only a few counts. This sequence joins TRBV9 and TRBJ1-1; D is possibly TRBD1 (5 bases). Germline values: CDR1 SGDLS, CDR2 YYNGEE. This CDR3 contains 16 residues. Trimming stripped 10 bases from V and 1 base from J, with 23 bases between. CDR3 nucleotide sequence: TGTGCCCTGATCGGGGGGGACGAATCTGGGAACACTGAAGCTTTCTTT. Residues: CALIGGDESGNTEAFF.

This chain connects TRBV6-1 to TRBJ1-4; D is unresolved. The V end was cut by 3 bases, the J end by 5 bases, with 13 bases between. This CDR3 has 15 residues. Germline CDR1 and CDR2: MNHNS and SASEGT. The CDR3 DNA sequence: TGTGCCAGCAGTGACCCTGGACTTTTAAATGAAAAACTGTTTTTT. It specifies CASSDPGLLNEKLFF.

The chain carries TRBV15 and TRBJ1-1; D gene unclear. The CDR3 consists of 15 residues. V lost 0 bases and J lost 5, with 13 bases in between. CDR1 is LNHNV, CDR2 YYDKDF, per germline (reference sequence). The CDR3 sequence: CATSREGRRGTEAFF. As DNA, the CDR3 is TGTGCCACCAGCAGAGAAGGACGGCGGGGTACTGAAGCTTTCTTT.

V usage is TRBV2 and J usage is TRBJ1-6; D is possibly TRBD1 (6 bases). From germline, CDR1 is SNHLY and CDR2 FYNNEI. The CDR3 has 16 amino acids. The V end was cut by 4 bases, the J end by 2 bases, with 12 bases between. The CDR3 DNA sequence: TGTGCCAGCAGTGCCGGGGGGGCGACCTATAATTCACCCCTCCACTTT. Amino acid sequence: CASSAGGATYNSPLHF.

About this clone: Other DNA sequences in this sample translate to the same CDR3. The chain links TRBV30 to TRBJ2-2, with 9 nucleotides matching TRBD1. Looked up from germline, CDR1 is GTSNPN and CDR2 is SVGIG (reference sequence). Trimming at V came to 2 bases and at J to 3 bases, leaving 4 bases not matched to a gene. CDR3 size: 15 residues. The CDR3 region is CAWSSGTGYTGELFF. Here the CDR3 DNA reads TGTGCCTGGAGTTCCGGGACAGGGTACACCGGGGAGCTGTTTTTT.

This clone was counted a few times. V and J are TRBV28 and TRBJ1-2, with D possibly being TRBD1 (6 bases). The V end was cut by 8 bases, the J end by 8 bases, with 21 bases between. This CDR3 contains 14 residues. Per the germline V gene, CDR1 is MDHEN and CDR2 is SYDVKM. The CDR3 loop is CASGETGPREGYTF. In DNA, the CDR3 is TGTGCCAGCGGGGAGACAGGACCGCGGGAGGGCTACACCTTC.

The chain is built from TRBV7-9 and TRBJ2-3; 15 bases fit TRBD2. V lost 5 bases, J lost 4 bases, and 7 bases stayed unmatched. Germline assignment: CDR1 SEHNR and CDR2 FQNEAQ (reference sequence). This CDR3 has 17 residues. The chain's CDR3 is CASSPGLAGGLADTQYF. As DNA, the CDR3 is TGTGCCAGCAGCCCGGGACTAGCGGGAGGTTTGGCAGATACGCAGTATTTT.

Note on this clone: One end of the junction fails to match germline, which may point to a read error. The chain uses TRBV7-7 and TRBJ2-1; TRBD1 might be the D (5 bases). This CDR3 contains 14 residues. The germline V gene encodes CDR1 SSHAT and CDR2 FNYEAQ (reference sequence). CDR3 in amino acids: CASSIGVGLDEQFF. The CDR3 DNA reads TGTGCTAGCAGTATAGGGGTAGGGTTGGATGAGCAGTTCTTC.

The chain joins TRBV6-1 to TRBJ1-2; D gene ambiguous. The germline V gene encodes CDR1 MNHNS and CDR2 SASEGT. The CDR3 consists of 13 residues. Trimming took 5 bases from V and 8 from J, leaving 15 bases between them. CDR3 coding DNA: TGTGCCAGCAGTAATCCCCCTTCCTACGGCTACACCTTC. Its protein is CASSNPPSYGYTF.

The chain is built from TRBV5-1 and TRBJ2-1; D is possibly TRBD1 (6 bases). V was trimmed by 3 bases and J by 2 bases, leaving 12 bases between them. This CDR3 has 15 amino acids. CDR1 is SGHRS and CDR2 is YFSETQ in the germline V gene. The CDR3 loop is CASSSNGDTYNEQFF. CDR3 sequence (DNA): TGCGCCAGCAGCTCGAACGGGGACACCTACAATGAGCAGTTCTTC.

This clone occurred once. CDR3 nucleotide sequence: TGTGCCAGCAGCCCAGGACTAGGGGGCACAGATACGCAGTATTTT. Translating gives CASSPGLGGTDTQYF. The gene calls are TRBV9 and TRBJ2-3, with 7 bases lining up with TRBD2. The junction had 6 bases not matched to a gene; V was cut back by 4 bases and J by 1 base. From germline, CDR1 is SGDLS and CDR2 YYNGEE. The CDR3 sequence is 15 residues long. Using reference TRBV9 and TRBJ2-3 for the parts outside the CDR3, the full variable domain is DSGVTQTPKHLITATGQRVTLRCSPRSGDLSVYWYQQSLDQGLQFLIQYYNGEERAKGNILERFSAQQFPDLHSELNLSSLELGDSALYFCASSPGLGGTDTQYFGPGTRLTVL.

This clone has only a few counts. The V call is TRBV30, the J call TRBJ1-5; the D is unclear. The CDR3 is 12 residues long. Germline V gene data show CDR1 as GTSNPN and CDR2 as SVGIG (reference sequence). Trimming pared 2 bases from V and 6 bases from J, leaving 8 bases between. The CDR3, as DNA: TGTGCCTGGAGTACGGGGATTCAGCCCCAGCATTTT. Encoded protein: CAWSTGIQPQHF. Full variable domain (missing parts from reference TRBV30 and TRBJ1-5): SQTIHQWPATLVQPVGSPLSLECTVEGTSNPNLYWYRQAAGRGLQLLFYSVGIGQISSEVPQNLSASRPQDRQFILSSKKLLLSDSGFYLCAWSTGIQPQHFGDGTRLSIL.